The 8 T cell receptor beta chains listed next were all sequenced from one sample in a study of vaccination effects on CD4 cells after COVID-19. Antigen-specific CD4+ T cell clonotypes were called by their expansion after viral peptide-pool culture in ViraFEST. The culture ran for roughly ten days before CD4+ T cells were isolated. BNT162b2 vaccine or mRNA-1273 vaccine was given to participants in two doses. The table came from immunoSEQ multiplex PCR; TCRdb's copy has only in-frame clones and leaves some out. The table includes tens of thousands of clones, around 70% detected once. What these receptors recognize is not known. The specimen comprised CD4+ T cells from PBMCs cultured with HCoV-NL63 spike peptides, sampled after COVID-19 vaccination. These receptors were collected from a human donor who received a COVID-19 vaccine.

The CDR3 here is CASQGGGNTEAFF. CDR3 coding DNA: TGTGCCAGCCAGGGCGGGGGAAACACTGAAGCTTTCTTT. The gene calls are TRBV2 and TRBJ1-1; possible D gene TRBD1, 5 bases. The CDR3 is 13 residues long. Germline values: CDR1 SNHLY, CDR2 FYNNEI. The V end lost 8 bases, the J end lost 2 bases, and 12 bases lay between the germline ends.

The genes are TRBV5-8 and TRBJ1-5; weak D call: TRBD1 (6 bases). V lost 2 bases, J lost 6 bases, and 12 bases lay in between. Germline V gene sequence: CDR1 SGHTS, CDR2 YDEGEE. The CDR3 is 14 amino acids. CDR3 residues: CASSFTGTVQPQHF. In nucleotides, the CDR3 is TGTGCCAGCAGCTTTACAGGGACGGTTCAGCCCCAGCATTTT.

The chain uses TRBV6-5 and TRBJ1-2; the match to TRBD1 covers 7 bases. The ends lost 0 bases at V and 8 bases at J; junction bases unmatched: 6. The germline CDR1 and CDR2 sequences are MNHEY and SVGAGI. This CDR3 comprises 14 residues. CDR3 bases: TGTGCCAGCAGTTACTCATCCAGGGGGTACGGCTACACCTTC. This gives the protein CASSYSSRGYGYTF.

This clone has a single count. The chain joins TRBV6-6 to TRBJ1-2; D gene unclear. Trimming cost V 4 bases and J 5 bases, with 8 bases left between them. The CDR3 length is 12 residues. Germline CDR1 MNHNY, CDR2 SVGAGI (reference sequence). CDR3 loop: CASSSMRYGYTF. The CDR3 bases are TGTGCCAGCAGTTCCATGCGGTATGGCTACACCTTC.

The V gene is TRBV4-1, the J gene TRBJ2-1; D unresolved. The CDR3 contains 14 residues. V gave up 0 bases and J gave up 8 bases, with 11 bases separating them. The germline V gene has CDR1 MGHRA and CDR2 YSYEKL. The CDR3 spells CASSQDNLVYEQFF. In DNA form, the CDR3 reads TGCGCCAGCAGCCAAGACAATCTAGTGTATGAGCAGTTCTTC.

Comment on this clone: The sample contains more than one DNA sequence encoding this CDR3. V usage is TRBV4-1 and J usage is TRBJ2-5; TRBD2 agrees at 7 bases. Trimming cost V 0 bases and J 3 bases; bases outside gene matches: 1. Germline CDR1 is MGHRA and CDR2 is YSYEKL. The CDR3 is made up of 14 amino acids. The CDR3 region is CASSQDRGEETQYF. CDR3 DNA sequence: TGCGCCAGCAGCCAAGATCGGGGGGAAGAGACCCAGTACTTC.

This clone is a singleton in its sample. CDR3 region: CASSTTTESSTDTQYF. As DNA, the CDR3 is TGTGCCAGCAGCACAACGACCGAGTCCTCCACAGATACGCAGTATTTT. The chain joins TRBV7-9 to TRBJ2-3; D is unresolved. The V gene lost 5 bases and the J gene lost 2 bases, with 17 bases spanning the gap. From germline, CDR1 is SEHNR and CDR2 FQNEAQ (reference sequence). CDR3 size: 16 residues.

The gene calls are TRBV6-5 and TRBJ1-6; unclear D gene. The CDR3 covers 16 residues. Germline V lookup: CDR1 MNHEY, CDR2 SVGAGI. The V and J ends lost 0 bases and 7 bases respectively, with 13 bases between them. CDR3 DNA: TGTGCCAGCAGTTACTCGAACCTAGCGGGGAATTCACCCCTCCACTTT. Translating gives CASSYSNLAGNSPLHF.